The 19 T cell receptor beta chains below were found in one sample sequenced in a study of CD8 T cells in ankylosing spondylitis (dated by TCRdb to about 2017). The library was generated by 5' RACE. TCRdb records Illumina HiSeq 2500 as the sequencer. The public reads were reanalyzed by TCRdb: fastp trimming at Q25, MiXCR alignment, in-frame beta chains only. Rows merge per CDR3 protein into single entries with the most common DNA and genes. The sample includes roughly 440,000 distinct CDR3 sequences, with roughly 17% observed a single time. The ten most abundant clones make up around 0.92% of the sample. These TCRs are of unknown antigen specificity. What the work shows at the level of the full study, not this receptor alone: A TCR beta motif made up of seven or eight highly homologous amino acid variants appeared to be characteristic of blood from ankylosing spondylitis patients.

Sequencing used blood, either unsorted or a sorted T cell fraction (not recorded which). These receptors were collected from a male donor with ankylosing spondylitis.

This clonotype showed up just a few times. The chain recombines TRBV24-1 with TRBJ2-3; no definite D call. The V end lost 7 bases, the J end lost 4 bases, and 8 bases lay between the germline ends. CDR3 length: 12 amino acids. Germline CDR1 is KGHDR and CDR2 is SFDVKD. The CDR3 DNA follows: TGTGCCACCAGAGGCAACGCAGATACGCAGTATTTT. As protein: CATRGNADTQYF.

The genes are TRBV7-8 and TRBJ1-4; TRBD1 agrees at 8 bases. Germline-derived CDR1 and CDR2 are SGHVS and FQNEAQ. V trimming: 0 bases; J trimming: 0 bases; junction bases outside the gene matches: 3. The CDR3 loop spans 17 amino acids. The CDR3 loop is CASSLALGQATNEKLFF. CDR3 DNA: TGTGCCAGCAGCTTAGCCCTGGGACAGGCAACTAATGAAAAACTGTTTTTT.

The V gene is TRBV18, the J gene TRBJ2-7; TRBD1 is a possible D gene (5 bases). CDR1 is KGHSH, CDR2 LQKENI, per germline. The CDR3 is made up of 12 amino acids. V dropped 2 bases and J dropped 5 bases, with 7 bases sitting between them. This CDR3 reads CASSPGANEQYF. CDR3 nucleotide sequence: TGTGCCAGCTCACCAGGGGCCAACGAGCAGTACTTC.

This clonotype showed up just a few times. The chain uses TRBV4-1 and TRBJ2-1; D is possibly TRBD2 (6 bases). Germline CDR1 reads MGHRA; CDR2 reads YSYEKL. The CDR3 length is 15 residues. V was cut by 2 bases and J by 9 bases, with 17 bases left in between. This CDR3 is CASSQTSGGWFEQFF. CDR3 DNA sequence: TGCGCCAGCAGCCAAACCTCCGGGGGTTGGTTTGAGCAGTTCTTC.

The chain uses TRBV7-8 and TRBJ1-1; D might be TRBD1 (5 bases). Germline CDR1 is SGHVS and CDR2 is FQNEAQ. Trimming shortened V by 3 bases and J by 4 bases, and 12 bases separated the two germline ends. The CDR3 contains 14 residues. The CDR3 spells CASSFFRGTTEAFF. Here the CDR3 DNA reads TGTGCCAGCAGCTTCTTTCGGGGGACCACTGAAGCTTTCTTT.

This chain connects TRBV7-3 to TRBJ2-5, with D maybe TRBD2 (5 bases). Per germline, CDR1 SGHTA and CDR2 FQGTGA. This CDR3 is 15 amino acids long. V was clipped by 2 bases and J by 1 base, with 11 bases between them. The CDR3 reads CASSLGGWPQETQYF. CDR3 DNA: TGTGCCAGCAGCTTAGGCGGGTGGCCCCAAGAGACCCAGTACTTC. Full variable domain (remainder filled in from reference TRBV7-3 and TRBJ2-5): GAGVSQTPSNKVTEKGKYVELRCDPISGHTALYWYRQSLGQGPEFLIYFQGTGAADDSGLPNDRFFAVRPEGSVSTLKIQRTERGDSAVYLCASSLGGWPQETQYFGPGTRLLVL.

The chain combines TRBV5-5 with TRBJ2-1, with 8 bases aligning to TRBD1. The CDR3 has 12 amino acids. The junction had 2 bases not matched to a gene; V was cut back by 5 bases and J by 7 bases. Looked up from germline, CDR1 is SGHKS and CDR2 is YYEKEE (reference sequence). The CDR3 region has the DNA TGTGCCAGCAGTCGGGACAGGAATGAGCAGTTCTTC. Protein: CASSRDRNEQFF.

Comment on this clonotype: This may be a read error: a much more frequent sequence differs by one nucleotide. The chain combines TRBV21-1 with TRBJ2-7. TRBV21-1 is a recognized pseudogene. The CDR3 has 11 residues. The CDR3 sequence is CASNTSYEQYF. CDR3 bases: TGTGCCAGCAACACCTCCTACGAGCAGTACTTC.

Of note for this clonotype: A much larger clone is a single base away; this may be a read error. The J gene is TRBJ2-1, the V gene TRBV28, with D perhaps matching TRBD1 (6 bases). Trimming left V 6 bases short and J 3 bases short, with 15 bases between. This CDR3 is built from 15 residues. Germline CDR1 and CDR2: MDHEN and SYDVKM. In DNA, the CDR3 is TGTGCCAGCAGCCCAGGAGAACAGGGCTACAATGAGCAGTTCTTC. Translated, it gives CASSPGEQGYNEQFF.

The chain recombines TRBV7-9 with TRBJ2-5, with a tentative D call TRBD1 (6 bases). The length of the CDR3 is 17 residues. Trimming cost V 3 bases and J 2 bases, with 19 bases left between them. CDR1 and CDR2 (germline): SEHNR, FQNEAQ (reference sequence). The CDR3 is CASSFATGSAPQETQYF. The CDR3 bases are TGTGCCAGCAGCTTTGCAACAGGGTCAGCTCCGCAAGAGACCCAGTACTTC.

The chain combines TRBV2 with TRBJ1-2, with D uncertain. Germline CDR1 is SNHLY and CDR2 is FYNNEI. The CDR3 has 14 residues. Trimming removed 6 bases from V and 1 base from J, with 12 bases in between. DNA of the CDR3: TGTGCCAGCAGATCCCGGAACCTTAACTATGGCTACACCTTC. Amino acid sequence: CASRSRNLNYGYTF. The variable domain in full, completed from reference TRBV2 and TRBJ1-2, reads EPEVTQTPSHQVTQMGQEVILRCVPISNHLYFYWYRQILGQKVEFLVSFYNNEISEKSEIFDDQFSVERPDGSNFTLKIRSTKLEDSAMYFCASRSRNLNYGYTFGSGTRLTVV.

This clonotype was observed a handful of times. This chain links TRBV20-1 with TRBJ2-3; 11 positions match TRBD2. Germline CDR1 reads DFQATT; CDR2 reads SNEGSKA (reference sequence). The CDR3 has 17 residues. Losses at the gene ends were 2 bases for V and 0 bases for J; bases not matched to a gene: 7. CDR3 loop: CSARTSGRFGSTDTQYF. The CDR3 nucleotides are TGCAGTGCTAGAACTAGCGGGAGATTCGGGAGCACAGATACGCAGTATTTT.

The table lists this clonotype with a few counts. The V gene is TRBV6-8, the J gene TRBJ2-7; 11 nucleotides agree with TRBD2. This CDR3 spans 15 amino acids. Germline-derived CDR1 and CDR2 are MNHGY and SAAAGT. V was clipped by 8 bases and J by 4 bases; unmatched bases: 10. CDR3 in amino acids: CASHNRTSGSYEQYF. The CDR3 DNA reads as TGTGCCAGCCATAATCGCACTAGCGGGAGTTACGAGCAGTACTTC.

V usage is TRBV19 and J usage is TRBJ2-1; 7 bases line up with TRBD1. The CDR3 length is 15 residues. Germline lookup yields CDR1 LNHDA and CDR2 SQIVND (reference sequence). The J segment lost 8 bases and the V segment lost 6 bases, leaving 13 bases of the junction unmatched. The CDR3 sequence: CASSGERQGRDEQFF. As DNA, the CDR3 is TGTGCCAGTAGCGGCGAAAGACAGGGTAGGGATGAGCAGTTCTTC.

In its sample, this clonotype was seen a few times. V usage is TRBV7-9 and J usage is TRBJ2-3, with 11 bases that match TRBD2. CDR1 is SEHNR and CDR2 is FQNEAQ in the germline V gene (reference sequence). CDR3 length: 16 amino acids. The V segment lost 5 bases and the J segment 1 base; nucleotides outside the gene matches: 5. CDR3 in amino acids: CASSPPGLAGTDTQYF. DNA of the CDR3: TGTGCCAGCAGCCCTCCGGGACTAGCGGGCACAGATACGCAGTATTTT.

In its sample, this clonotype was seen many times. The chain joins TRBV12-3 or TRBV12-4 to TRBJ2-7; 7 bases match TRBD2. The CDR3 is 15 residues long. Losses at the gene ends were 4 bases for V and 6 bases for J; bases not matched to a gene: 12. Here the CDR3 DNA reads TGTGCCAGCAGTTCACAACCACTGGCGGGAGTCGAGCAGTACTTC. Translated: CASSSQPLAGVEQYF.

This clonotype turned up a few times. This rearrangement joins TRBV12-3 or TRBV12-4 to TRBJ2-2; D call uncertain. V was pared by 8 bases and J by 4 bases, with 14 bases between. This CDR3 is built from 14 residues. In DNA form, the CDR3 reads TGTGCCAGCGTTTTCAGTCTACTCACCGGGGAGCTGTTTTTT. Translated, it gives CASVFSLLTGELFF.

This clonotype was recorded many times. This chain uses TRBV5-1 with TRBJ2-5; D uncertain. V dropped 0 bases and J dropped 2 bases, with 8 bases sitting between them. Germline values: CDR1 SGHRS, CDR2 YFSETQ. The CDR3 covers 14 residues. The CDR3, as DNA: TGCGCCAGCAGCTTGGAGGGAATTCAAGAGACCCAGTACTTC. Its protein is CASSLEGIQETQYF.

This chain connects TRBV6-5 to TRBJ2-3; D is ambiguous. This CDR3 comprises 13 residues. Germline V lookup: CDR1 MNHEY, CDR2 SVGAGI. Trimming pared 2 bases from V and 3 bases from J, leaving 6 bases between. Here the CDR3 DNA reads TGTGCCAGCAGTTACGATGGAACAGATACGCAGTATTTT. It encodes CASSYDGTDTQYF.